The source of this TCR beta chain is a study of OX40 agonist ivuxolimab in advanced cancers. Study as a whole: Patients got intravenous ivuxolimab at 0.01 to 10 mg/kg every 2 weeks. Of the patients, three showed partial responses, one with hepatocellular carcinoma and two with cutaneous melanoma.

The V gene's germline CDR1 is SEHNR and CDR2 FQNEAQ (reference sequence). The CDR3 is made up of 11 amino acids. V lost 10 bases and J lost 10, with 13 bases in between. General study results and limits: Within 6 weeks, CD4+ and CD8+ blood T cells expanded clonally at 0.1 to 3.0 mg/kg. Patients who responded partially at 0.1-3.0 mg/kg showed clonal expansion ranking among the lowest.

Turning to this clone: The antigen remains unidentified.

The repertoire was sequenced with immunoSEQ multiplex PCR; TCRdb's copy has only in-frame clones and lacks some. The sample has roughly 100,000 clones, over 85% seen once. The rearrangement uses TRBV7-9 and TRBJ2-2; unclear D gene. Specimen: CD4+ or CD8+ T cells sorted from blood, collected in a trial of the OX40 agonist ivuxolimab. This sequence was found in an adult with an advanced solid tumor such as melanoma, head and neck, liver or kidney cancer. In nucleotides, the CDR3 is TGTGCCATCCATTTCGCCGAGGAGCTGTTTTTT. It translates to CAIHFAEELFF.